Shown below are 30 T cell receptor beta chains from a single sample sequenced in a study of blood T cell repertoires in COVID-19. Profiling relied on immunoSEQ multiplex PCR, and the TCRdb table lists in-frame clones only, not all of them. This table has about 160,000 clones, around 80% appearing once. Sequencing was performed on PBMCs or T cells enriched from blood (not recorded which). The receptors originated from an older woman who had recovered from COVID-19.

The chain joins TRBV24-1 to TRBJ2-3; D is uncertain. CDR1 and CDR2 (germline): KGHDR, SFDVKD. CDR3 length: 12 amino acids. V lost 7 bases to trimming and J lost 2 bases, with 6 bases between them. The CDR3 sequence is CATSQLTDTQYF. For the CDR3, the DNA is TGTGCCACCAGCCAACTCACAGATACGCAGTATTTT.

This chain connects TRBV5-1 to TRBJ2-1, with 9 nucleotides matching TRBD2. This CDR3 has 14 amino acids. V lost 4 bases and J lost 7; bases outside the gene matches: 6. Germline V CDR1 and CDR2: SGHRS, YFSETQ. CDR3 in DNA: TGCGCCAGCAGCGTGCTAGCGGGGAGAAATGAGCAGTTCTTC. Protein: CASSVLAGRNEQFF.

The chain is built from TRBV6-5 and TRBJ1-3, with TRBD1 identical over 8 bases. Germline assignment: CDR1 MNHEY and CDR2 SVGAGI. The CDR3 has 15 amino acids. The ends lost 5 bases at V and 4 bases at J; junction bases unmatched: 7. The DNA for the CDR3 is TGTGCCAGCAGTAGGACAGGGAGGCGCGGAAACACCATATATTTT. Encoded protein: CASSRTGRRGNTIYF.

The CDR3: CSVPPRWGVPAFF. CDR3 DNA sequence: TGCAGCGTTCCTCCGCGGTGGGGAGTCCCGGCTTTCTTT. This sequence joins TRBV29-1 and TRBJ1-1; D gene ambiguous. The germline V and J ends were trimmed by 5 bases and 11 bases, with 21 bases remaining between them. The CDR3 runs 13 residues. The V gene's germline CDR1 is SQVTM and CDR2 ANQGSEA. Full variable domain (outside the CDR3, taken from reference TRBV29-1 and TRBJ1-1): SAVISQKPSRDICQRGTSLTIQCQVDSQVTMMFWYRQQPGQSLTLIATANQGSEATYESGFVIDKFPISRPNLTFSTLTVSNMSPEDSSIYLCSVPPRWGVPAFFGQGTRLTVV.

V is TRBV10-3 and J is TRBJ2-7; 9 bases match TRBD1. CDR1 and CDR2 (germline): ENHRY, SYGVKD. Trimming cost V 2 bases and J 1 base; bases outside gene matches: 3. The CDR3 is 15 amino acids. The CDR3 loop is CAISEMDRGSYEQYF. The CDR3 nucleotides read TGTGCCATCAGTGAGATGGACAGGGGTTCCTACGAGCAGTACTTC.

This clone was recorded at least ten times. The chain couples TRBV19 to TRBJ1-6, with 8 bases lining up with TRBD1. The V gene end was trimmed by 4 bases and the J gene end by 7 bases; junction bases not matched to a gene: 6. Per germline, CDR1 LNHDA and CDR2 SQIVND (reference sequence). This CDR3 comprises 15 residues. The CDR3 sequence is CASSTGQGQNSPLHF. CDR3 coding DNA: TGTGCCAGTAGTACCGGACAGGGTCAAAATTCACCCCTCCACTTT.

This CDR3 reads CASSSWTGYSPLHF. The DNA for the CDR3 is TGTGCCAGCAGCAGTTGGACAGGGTATTCACCCCTCCACTTT. V is TRBV5-6 and J is TRBJ1-6, with 8 nucleotides matching TRBD1. The CDR3 consists of 14 residues. The germline V gene has CDR1 SGHDT and CDR2 YYEEEE. The trim removed 4 bases at V and 8 bases at J, leaving 5 bases unmatched.

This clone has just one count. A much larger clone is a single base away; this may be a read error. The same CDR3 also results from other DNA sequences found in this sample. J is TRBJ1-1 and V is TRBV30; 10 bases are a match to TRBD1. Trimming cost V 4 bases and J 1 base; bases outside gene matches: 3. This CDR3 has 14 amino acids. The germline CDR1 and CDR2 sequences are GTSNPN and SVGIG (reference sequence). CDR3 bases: TGTGCCTGGACTAGGGACAGGGGGAACACTGAAGCTTTCTTT. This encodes CAWTRDRGNTEAFF.

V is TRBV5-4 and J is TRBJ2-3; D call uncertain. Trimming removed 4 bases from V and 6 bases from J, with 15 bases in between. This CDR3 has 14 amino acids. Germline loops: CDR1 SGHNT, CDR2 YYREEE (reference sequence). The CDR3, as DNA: TGTGCCAGCAGCCCGACATTCGCCGTGGATACGCAGTATTTT. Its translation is CASSPTFAVDTQYF. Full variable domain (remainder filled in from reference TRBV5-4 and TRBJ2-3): ETGVTQSPTHLIKTRGQQVTLRCSSQSGHNTVSWYQQALGQGPQFIFQYYREEENGRGNFPPRFSGLQFPNYSSELNVNALELDDSALYLCASSPTFAVDTQYFGPGTRLTVL.

The CDR3 protein is CASSFYGTGGEAQHF. In nucleotides, the CDR3 is TGTGCCAGCAGCTTTTATGGGACAGGGGGGGAGGCCCAGCATTTT. The chain combines TRBV11-2 with TRBJ1-5, with 11 bases aligning to TRBD1. CDR1 and CDR2 (germline): SGHAT, FQNNGV. The CDR3 totals 15 residues. V was clipped by 3 bases and J by 11 bases; unmatched bases: 9.

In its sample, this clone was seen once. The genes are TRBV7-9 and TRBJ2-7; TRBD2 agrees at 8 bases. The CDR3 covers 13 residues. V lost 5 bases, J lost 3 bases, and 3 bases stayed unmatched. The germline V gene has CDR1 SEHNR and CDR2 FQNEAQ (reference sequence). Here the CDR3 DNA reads TGTGCCAGCAGCCCCGGGACTAGCTACGAGCAGTACTTC. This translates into CASSPGTSYEQYF.

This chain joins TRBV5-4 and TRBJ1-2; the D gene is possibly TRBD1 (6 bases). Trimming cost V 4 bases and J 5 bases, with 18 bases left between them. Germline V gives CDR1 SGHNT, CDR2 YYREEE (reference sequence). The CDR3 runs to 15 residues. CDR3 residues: CASSRNRDNLYGYTF. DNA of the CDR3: TGTGCCAGCAGCAGGAACCGGGACAACCTTTATGGCTACACCTTC.

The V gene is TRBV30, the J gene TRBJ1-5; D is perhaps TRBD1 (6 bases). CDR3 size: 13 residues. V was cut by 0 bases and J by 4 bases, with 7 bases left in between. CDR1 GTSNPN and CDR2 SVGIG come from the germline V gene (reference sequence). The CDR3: CAWSVGGNQPQHF. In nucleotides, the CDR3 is TGTGCCTGGAGTGTAGGGGGTAATCAGCCCCAGCATTTT.

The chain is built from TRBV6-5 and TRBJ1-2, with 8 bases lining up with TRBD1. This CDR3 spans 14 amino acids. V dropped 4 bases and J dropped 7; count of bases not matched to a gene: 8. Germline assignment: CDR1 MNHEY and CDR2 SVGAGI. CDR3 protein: CASSLDRVRSGYTF. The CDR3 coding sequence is TGTGCCAGCAGTTTGGACAGGGTTAGAAGTGGCTACACCTTC.

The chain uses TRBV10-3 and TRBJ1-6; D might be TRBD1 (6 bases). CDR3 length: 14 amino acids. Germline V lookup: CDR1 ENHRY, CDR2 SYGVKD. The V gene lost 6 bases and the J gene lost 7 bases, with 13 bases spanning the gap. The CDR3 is CAIRITGLNSPLHF. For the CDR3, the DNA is TGTGCCATCAGAATTACAGGGTTGAATTCACCCCTCCACTTT.

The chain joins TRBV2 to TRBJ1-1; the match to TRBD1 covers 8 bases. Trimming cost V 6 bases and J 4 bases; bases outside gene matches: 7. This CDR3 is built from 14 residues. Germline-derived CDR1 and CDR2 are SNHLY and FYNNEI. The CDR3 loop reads CASSLDRGSTEAFF. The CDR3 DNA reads TGTGCCAGCAGCCTCGACAGGGGTAGCACTGAAGCTTTCTTT.

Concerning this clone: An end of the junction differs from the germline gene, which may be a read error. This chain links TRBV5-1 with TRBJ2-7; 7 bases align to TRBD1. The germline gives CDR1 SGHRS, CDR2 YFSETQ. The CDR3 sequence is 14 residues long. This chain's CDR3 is CASRRESGTAFLAF. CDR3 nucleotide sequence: TGCGCCAGCCGCCGGGAATCCGGGACAGCGTTTCTGGCCTTC.

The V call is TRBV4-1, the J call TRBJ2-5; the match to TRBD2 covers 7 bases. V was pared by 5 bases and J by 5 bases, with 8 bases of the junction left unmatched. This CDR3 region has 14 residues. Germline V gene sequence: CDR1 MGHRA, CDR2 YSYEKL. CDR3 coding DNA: TGCGCCAGCAGCATCCTAGCGGCCGGGGAGACCCAGTACTTC. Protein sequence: CASSILAAGETQYF.

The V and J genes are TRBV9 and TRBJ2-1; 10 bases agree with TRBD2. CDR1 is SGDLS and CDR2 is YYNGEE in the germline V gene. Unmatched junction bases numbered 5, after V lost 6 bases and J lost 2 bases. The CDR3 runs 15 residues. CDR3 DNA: TGTGCCAGCAACCCTAGCGGGGGCCCCTACAATGAGCAGTTCTTC. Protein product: CASNPSGGPYNEQFF.

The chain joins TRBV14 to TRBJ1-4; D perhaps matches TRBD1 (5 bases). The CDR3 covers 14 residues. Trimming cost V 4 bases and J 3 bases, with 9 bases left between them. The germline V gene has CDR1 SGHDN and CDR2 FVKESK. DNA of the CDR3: TGTGCCAGCAGCCTGGGGGGGGCTAATGAAAAACTGTTTTTT. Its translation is CASSLGGANEKLFF.

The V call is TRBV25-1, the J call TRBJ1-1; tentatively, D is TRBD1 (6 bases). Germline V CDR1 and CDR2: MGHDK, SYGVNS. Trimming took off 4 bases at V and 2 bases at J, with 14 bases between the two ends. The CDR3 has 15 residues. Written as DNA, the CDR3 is TGTGCCAGCAGTGCCCGACAGGAGACTAACACTGAAGCTTTCTTT. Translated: CASSARQETNTEAFF. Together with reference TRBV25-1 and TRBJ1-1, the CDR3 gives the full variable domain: EADIYQTPRYLVIGTGKKITLECSQTMGHDKMYWYQQDPGMELHLIHYSYGVNSTEKGDLSSESTVSRIRTEHFPLTLESARPSHTSQYLCASSARQETNTEAFFGQGTRLTVV.

The CDR3, as DNA: TGTGCCAGCAGCTTCGGGACAGGGGGCGCGAATGAGCAGTTCTTC. Protein: CASSFGTGGANEQFF. This chain joins TRBV5-6 and TRBJ2-1, with TRBD1 identical over 12 bases. V was clipped by 2 bases and J by 7 bases; unmatched bases: 4. Germline CDR1 SGHDT, CDR2 YYEEEE. The CDR3 has 15 residues.

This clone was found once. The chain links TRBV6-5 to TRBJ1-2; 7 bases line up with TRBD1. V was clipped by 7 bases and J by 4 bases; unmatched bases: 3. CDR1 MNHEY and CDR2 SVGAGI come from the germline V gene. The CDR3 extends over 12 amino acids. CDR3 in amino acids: CASNPGGYGYTF. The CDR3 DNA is TGTGCCAGCAACCCAGGGGGCTATGGCTACACCTTC.

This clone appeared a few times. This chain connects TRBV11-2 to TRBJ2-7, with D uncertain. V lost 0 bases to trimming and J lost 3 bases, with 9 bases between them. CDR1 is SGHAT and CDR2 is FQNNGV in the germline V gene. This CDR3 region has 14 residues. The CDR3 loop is CASSLDNTIYEQYF. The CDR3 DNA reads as TGTGCCAGCAGCTTAGATAACACGATCTACGAGCAGTACTTC.

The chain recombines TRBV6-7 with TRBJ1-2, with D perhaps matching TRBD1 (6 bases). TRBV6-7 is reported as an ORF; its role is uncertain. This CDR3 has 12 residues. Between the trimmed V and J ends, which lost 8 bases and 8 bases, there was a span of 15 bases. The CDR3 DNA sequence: TGTGCCAGCCGGTTGGGGGCCGGCGGCTACACCTTC. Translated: CASRLGAGGYTF.

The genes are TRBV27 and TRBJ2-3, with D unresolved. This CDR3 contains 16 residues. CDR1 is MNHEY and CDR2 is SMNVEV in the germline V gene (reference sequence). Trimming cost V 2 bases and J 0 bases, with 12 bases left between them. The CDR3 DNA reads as TGTGCCAGCAGTTTAAACCCTACTATGAGCACAGATACGCAGTATTTT. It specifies CASSLNPTMSTDTQYF.

This CDR3 reads CASSRDSGGYNEQFF. The CDR3 coding sequence is TGTGCCAGCAGTAGGGATAGCGGGGGCTACAATGAGCAGTTCTTC. The J gene is TRBJ2-1, the V gene TRBV9; TRBD2 agrees at 9 bases. Per the germline V gene, CDR1 is SGDLS and CDR2 is YYNGEE. This CDR3 has 15 amino acids. Germline trimming cut 5 bases from V and 3 bases from J; bases unmatched to any gene: 6.

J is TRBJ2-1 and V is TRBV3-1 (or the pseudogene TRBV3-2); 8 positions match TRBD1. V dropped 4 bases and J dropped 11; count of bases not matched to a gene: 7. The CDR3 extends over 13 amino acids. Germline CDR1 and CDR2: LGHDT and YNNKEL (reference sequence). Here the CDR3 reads CASSRTDRAQQFF. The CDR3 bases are TGTGCCAGCAGCCGAACGGACAGGGCTCAGCAGTTCTTC.

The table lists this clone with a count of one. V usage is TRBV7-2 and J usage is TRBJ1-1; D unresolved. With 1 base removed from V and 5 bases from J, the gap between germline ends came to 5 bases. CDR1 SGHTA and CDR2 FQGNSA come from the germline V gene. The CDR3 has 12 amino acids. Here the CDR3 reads CASSLDATEAFF. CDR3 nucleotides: TGTGCCAGCAGCTTAGATGCGACTGAAGCTTTCTTT.

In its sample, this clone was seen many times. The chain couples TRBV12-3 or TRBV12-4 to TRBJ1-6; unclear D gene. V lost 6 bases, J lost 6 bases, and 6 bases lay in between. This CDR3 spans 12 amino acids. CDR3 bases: TGTGCCAGCAGCGGGTTTAATTCACCCCTCCACTTT. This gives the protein CASSGFNSPLHF.